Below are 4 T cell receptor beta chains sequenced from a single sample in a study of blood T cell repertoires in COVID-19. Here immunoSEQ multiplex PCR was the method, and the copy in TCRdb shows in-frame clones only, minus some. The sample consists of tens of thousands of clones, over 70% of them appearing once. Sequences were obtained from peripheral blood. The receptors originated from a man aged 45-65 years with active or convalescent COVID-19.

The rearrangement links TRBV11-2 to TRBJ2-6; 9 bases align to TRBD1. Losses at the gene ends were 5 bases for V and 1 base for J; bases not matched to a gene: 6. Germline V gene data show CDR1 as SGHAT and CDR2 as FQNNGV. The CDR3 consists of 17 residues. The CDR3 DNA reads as TGTGCCAGCAGCCGCGGGACAGGGTTTTCTGGGGCCAACGTCCTGACTTTC. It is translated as CASSRGTGFSGANVLTF.

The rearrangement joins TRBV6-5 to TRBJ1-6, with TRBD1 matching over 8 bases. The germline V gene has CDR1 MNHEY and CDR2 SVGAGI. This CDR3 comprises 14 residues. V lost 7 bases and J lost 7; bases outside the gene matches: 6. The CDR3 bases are TGTGCCAGCACCTCCAGGGGGCTCAATTCACCCCTCCACTTT. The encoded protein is CASTSRGLNSPLHF.

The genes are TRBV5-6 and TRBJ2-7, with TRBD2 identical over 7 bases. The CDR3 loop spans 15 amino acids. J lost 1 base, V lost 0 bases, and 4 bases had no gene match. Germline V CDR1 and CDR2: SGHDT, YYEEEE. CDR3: CASSLGQGLSYEQYF. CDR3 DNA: TGTGCCAGCAGCTTGGGGCAGGGACTATCCTACGAGCAGTACTTC.

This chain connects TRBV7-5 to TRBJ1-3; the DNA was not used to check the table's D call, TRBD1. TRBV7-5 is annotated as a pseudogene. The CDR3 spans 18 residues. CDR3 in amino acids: CVRSPRQGPPSSGNTIYF. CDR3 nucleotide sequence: TGTGTCAGAAGCCCTAGACAGGGCCCTCCCAGCTCTGGAAACACCATATATTTT.